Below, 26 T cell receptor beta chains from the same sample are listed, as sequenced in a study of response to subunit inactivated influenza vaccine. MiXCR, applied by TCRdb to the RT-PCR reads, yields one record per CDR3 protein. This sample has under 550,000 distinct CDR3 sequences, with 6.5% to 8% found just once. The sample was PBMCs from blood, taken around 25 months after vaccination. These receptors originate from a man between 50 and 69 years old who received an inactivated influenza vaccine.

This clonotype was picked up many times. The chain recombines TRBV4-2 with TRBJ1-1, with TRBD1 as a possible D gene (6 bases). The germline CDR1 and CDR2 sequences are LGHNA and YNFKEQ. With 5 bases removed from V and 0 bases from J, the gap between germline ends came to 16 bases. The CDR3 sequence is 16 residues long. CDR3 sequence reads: CASSRDQGTLNTEAFF. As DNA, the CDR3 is TGTGCCAGCAGCAGGGACCAGGGGACTTTGAACACTGAAGCTTTCTTT.

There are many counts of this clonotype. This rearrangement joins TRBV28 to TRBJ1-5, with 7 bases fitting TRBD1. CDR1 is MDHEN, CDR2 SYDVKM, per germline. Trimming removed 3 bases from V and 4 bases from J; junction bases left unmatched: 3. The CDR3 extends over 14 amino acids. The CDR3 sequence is CASSFPTGNQPQHF. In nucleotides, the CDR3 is TGTGCCAGCAGTTTTCCGACAGGGAATCAGCCCCAGCATTTT.

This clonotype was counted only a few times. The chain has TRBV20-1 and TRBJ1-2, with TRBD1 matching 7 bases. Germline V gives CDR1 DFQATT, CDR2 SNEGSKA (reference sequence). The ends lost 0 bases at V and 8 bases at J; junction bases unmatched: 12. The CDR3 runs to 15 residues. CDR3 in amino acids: CSARDRLGGAGGYTF. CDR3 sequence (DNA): TGCAGTGCTAGAGATCGGTTAGGGGGCGCAGGGGGCTACACCTTC.

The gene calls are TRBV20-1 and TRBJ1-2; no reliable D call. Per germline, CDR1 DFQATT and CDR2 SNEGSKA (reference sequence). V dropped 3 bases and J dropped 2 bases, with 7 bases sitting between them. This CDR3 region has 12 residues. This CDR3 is CSARHSNYGYTF. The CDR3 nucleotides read TGCAGTGCTAGGCACAGCAACTATGGCTACACCTTC.

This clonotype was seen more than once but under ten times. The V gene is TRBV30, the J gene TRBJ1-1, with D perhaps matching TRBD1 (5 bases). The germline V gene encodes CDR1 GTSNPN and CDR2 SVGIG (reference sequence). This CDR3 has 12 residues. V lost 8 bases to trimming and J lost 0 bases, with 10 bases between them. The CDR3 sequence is CALRTLNTEAFF. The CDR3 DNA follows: TGTGCCCTACGGACATTGAACACTGAAGCTTTCTTT.

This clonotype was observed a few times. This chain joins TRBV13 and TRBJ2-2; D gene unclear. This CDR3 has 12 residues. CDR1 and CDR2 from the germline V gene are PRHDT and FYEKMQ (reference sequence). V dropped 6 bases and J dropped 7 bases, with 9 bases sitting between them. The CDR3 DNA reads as TGTGCCAGCAGTAAGCAGGACGGGGAGCTGTTTTTT. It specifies CASSKQDGELFF. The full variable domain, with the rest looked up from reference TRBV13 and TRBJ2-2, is AAGVIQSPRHLIKEKRETATLKCYPIPRHDTVYWYQQGPGQDPQFLISFYEKMQSDKGSIPDRFSAQQFSDYHSELNMSSLELGDSALYFCASSKQDGELFFGEGSRLTVL.

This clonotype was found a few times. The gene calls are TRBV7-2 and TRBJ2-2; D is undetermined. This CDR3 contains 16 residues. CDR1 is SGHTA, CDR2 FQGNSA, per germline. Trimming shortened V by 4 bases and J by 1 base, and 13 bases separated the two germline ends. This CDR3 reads CASSSLRRENTGELFF. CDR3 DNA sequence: TGTGCCAGCAGCTCCCTGAGAAGGGAGAACACCGGGGAGCTGTTTTTT.

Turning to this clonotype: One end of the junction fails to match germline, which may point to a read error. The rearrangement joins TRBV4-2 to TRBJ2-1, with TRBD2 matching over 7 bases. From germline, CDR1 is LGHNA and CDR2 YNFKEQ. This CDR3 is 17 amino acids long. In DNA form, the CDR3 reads TGTGCCAGCAGCCAAGAAGGTCTAGCGGTGAGCTACAGTGAGCAGTTCTTC. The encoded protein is CASSQEGLAVSYSEQFF.

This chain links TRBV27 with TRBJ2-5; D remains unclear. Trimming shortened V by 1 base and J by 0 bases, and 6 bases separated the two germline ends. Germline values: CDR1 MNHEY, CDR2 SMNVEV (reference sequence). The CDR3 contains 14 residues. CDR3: CASSLWRNQETQYF. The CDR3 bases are TGTGCCAGCAGTTTATGGCGGAACCAAGAGACCCAGTACTTC.

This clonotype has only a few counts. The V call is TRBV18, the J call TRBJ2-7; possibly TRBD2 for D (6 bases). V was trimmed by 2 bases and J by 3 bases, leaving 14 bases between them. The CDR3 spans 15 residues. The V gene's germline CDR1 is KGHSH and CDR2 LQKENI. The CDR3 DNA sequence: TGTGCCAGCTCACCAGTAGGCGGGAATGGCTACGAGCAGTACTTC. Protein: CASSPVGGNGYEQYF.

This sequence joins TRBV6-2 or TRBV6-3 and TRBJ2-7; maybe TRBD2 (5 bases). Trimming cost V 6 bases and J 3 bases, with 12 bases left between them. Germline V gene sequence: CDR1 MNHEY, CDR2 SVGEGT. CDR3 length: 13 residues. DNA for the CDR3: TGTGCCAGCAGCCGCCAACTAGACTACGAGCAGTACTTC. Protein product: CASSRQLDYEQYF.

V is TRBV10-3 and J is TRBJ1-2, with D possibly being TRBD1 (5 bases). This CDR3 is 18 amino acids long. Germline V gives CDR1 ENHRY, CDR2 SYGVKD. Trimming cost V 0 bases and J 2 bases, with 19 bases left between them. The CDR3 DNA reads TGTGCCATCAGTGAGTCTCTCGCGGTAGGGGCGCGGAACTATGGCTACACCTTC. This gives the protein CAISESLAVGARNYGYTF.

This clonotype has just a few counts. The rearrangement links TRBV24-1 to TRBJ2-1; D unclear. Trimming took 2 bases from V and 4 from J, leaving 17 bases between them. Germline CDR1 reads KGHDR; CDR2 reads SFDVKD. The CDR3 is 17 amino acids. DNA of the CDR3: TGTGCCACCAGTGATTATAGATCTGGACCACTTTACAATGAGCAGTTCTTC. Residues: CATSDYRSGPLYNEQFF.

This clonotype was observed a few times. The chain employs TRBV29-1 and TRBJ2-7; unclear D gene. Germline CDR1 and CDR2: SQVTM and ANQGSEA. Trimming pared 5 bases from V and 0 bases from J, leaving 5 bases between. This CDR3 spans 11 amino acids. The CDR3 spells CSVKDSYEQYF. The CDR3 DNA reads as TGCAGCGTTAAGGACTCCTACGAGCAGTACTTC.

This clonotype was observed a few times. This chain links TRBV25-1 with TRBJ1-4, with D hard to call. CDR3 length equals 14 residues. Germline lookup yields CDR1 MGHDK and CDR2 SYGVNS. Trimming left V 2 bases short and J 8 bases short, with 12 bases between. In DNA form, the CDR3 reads TGTGCCAGCAGTGAAGCCGGGGTTCCCGAAAAACTGTTTTTT. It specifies CASSEAGVPEKLFF.

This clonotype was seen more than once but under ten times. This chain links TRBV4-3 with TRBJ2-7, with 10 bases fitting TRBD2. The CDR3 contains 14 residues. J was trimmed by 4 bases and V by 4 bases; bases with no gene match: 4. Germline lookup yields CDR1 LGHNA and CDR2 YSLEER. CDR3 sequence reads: CASSLLAGEYEQYF. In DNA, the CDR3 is TGCGCCAGCAGCCTTCTAGCGGGAGAGTACGAGCAGTACTTC.

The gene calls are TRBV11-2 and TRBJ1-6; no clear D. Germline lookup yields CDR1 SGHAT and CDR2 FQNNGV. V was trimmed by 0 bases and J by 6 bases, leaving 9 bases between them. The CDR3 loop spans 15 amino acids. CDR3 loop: CASSLDQLSNSPLHF. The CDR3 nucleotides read TGTGCCAGCAGCTTAGATCAGCTTTCTAATTCACCCCTCCACTTT.

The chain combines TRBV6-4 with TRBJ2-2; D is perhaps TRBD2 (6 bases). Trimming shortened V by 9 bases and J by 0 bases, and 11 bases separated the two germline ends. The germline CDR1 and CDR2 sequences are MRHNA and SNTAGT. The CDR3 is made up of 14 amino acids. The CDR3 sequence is CASEGEANTGELFF. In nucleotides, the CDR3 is TGTGCCAGTGAAGGGGAGGCGAACACCGGGGAGCTGTTTTTT.

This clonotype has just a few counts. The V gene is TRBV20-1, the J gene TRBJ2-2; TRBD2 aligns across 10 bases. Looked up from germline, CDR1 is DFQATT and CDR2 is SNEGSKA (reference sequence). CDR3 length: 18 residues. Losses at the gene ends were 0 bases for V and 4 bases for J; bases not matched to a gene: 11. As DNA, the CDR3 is TGCAGTGCTAGAGATGAAGTAGCGGGGGGTCGGATCACCGGGGAGCTGTTTTTT. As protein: CSARDEVAGGRITGELFF.

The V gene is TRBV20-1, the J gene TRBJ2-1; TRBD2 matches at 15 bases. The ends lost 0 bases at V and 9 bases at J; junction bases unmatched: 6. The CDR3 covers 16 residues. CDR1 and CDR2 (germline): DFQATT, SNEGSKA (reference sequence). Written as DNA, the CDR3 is TGCAGTGCTAGAGATTGGACTAGCGGGAGGGCCACTGAGCAGTTCTTC. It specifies CSARDWTSGRATEQFF.

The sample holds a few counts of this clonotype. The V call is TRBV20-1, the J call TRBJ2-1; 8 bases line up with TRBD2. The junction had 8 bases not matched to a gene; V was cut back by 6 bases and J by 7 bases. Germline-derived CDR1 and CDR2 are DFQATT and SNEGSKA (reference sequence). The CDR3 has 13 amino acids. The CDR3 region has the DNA TGCAGTGCCAATAGCGGGATGGTTAATGAGCAGTTCTTC. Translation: CSANSGMVNEQFF.

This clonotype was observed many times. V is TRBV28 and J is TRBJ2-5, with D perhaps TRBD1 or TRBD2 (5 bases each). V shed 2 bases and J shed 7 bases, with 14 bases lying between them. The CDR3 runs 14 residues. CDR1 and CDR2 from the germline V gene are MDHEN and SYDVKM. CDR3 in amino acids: CASSLGGTRGTQYF. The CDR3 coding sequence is TGTGCCAGCAGTTTAGGAGGAACAAGGGGGACCCAGTACTTC.

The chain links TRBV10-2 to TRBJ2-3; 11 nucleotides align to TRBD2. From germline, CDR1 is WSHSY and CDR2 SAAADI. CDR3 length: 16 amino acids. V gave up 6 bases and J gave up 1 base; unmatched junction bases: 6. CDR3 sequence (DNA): TGCGCCAGCAGAGGGATACTAGCGGGAGGCACAGATACGCAGTATTTT. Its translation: CASRGILAGGTDTQYF.

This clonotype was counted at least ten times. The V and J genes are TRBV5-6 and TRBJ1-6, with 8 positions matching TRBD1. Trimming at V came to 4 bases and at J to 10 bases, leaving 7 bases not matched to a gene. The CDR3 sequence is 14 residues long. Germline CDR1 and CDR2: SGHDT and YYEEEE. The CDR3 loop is CASSPQDRASPLHF. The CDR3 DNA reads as TGTGCCAGCAGCCCGCAGGACAGGGCATCACCCCTCCACTTT.

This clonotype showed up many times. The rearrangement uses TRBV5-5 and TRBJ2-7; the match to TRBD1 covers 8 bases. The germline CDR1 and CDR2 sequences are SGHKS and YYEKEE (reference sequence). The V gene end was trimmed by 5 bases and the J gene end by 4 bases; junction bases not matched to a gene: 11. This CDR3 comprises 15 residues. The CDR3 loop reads CASRPPGTGLYEQYF. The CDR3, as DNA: TGTGCCAGCAGACCTCCTGGGACAGGACTTTACGAGCAGTACTTC.

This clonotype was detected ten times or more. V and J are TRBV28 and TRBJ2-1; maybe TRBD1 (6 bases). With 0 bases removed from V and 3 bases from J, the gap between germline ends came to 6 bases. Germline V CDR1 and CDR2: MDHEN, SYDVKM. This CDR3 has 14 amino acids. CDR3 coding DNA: TGTGCCAGCAGTTTATGGGACAGCTACAATGAGCAGTTCTTC. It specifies CASSLWDSYNEQFF.